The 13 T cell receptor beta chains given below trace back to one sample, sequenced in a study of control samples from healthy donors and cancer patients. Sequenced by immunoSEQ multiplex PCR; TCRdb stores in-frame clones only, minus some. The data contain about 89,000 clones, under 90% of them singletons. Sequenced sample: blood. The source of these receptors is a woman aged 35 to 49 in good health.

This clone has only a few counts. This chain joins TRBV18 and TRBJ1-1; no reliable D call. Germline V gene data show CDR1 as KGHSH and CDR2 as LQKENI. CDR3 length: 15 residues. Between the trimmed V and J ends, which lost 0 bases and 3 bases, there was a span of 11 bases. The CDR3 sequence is CASSPPRAVDTEAFF. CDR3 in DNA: TGTGCCAGCTCACCACCGAGGGCGGTGGACACTGAAGCTTTCTTT.

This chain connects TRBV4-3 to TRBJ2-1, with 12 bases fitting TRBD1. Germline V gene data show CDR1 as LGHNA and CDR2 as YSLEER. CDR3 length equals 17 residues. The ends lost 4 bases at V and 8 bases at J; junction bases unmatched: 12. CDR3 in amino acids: CASSRFTSGQGADEQFF. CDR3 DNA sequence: TGCGCCAGCAGCCGCTTTACCTCGGGACAGGGGGCCGATGAGCAGTTCTTC.

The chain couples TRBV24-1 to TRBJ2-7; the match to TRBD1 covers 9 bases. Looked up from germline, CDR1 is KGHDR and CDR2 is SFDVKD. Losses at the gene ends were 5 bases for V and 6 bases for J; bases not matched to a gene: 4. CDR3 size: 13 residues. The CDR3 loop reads CATSVQGAGEQYF. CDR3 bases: TGTGCCACCAGTGTACAGGGGGCGGGCGAGCAGTACTTC.

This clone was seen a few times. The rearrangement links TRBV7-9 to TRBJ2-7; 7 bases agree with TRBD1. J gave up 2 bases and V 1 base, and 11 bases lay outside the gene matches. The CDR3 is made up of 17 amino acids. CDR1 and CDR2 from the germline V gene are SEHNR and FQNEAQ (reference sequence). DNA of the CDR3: TGTGCCAGCAGCTTAGGCTCGGCGTCGGGACAGACCTACGAGCAGTACTTC. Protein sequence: CASSLGSASGQTYEQYF.

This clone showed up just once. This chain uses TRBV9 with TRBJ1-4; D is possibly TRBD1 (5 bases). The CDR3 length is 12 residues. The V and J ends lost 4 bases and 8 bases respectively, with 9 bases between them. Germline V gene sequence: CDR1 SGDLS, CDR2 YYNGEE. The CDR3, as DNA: TGTGCCAGCAGCTCACGGGGGGAAAAACTGTTTTTT. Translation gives CASSSRGEKLFF.

DNA of the CDR3: TGTGCCAGCAGCCGAGAAGCAACAGGAAACTATGGCTACACCTTC. It encodes CASSREATGNYGYTF. J is TRBJ1-2 and V is TRBV6-5; a possible D gene is TRBD1 (5 bases). Germline values: CDR1 MNHEY, CDR2 SVGAGI. V shed 6 bases and J shed 2 bases, with 16 bases lying between them. The length of the CDR3 is 15 residues.

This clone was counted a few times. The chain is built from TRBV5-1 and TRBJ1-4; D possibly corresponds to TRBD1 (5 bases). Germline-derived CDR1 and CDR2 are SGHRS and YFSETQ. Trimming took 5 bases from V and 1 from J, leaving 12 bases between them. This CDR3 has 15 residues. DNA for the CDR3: TGCGCCAGCAGACACGGGACCGGAACTAATGAAAAACTGTTTTTT. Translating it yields CASRHGTGTNEKLFF.

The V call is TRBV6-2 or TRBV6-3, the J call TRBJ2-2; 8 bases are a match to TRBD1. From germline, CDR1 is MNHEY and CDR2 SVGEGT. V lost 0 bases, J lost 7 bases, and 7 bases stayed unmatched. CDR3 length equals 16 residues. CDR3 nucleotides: TGTGCCAGCAGTTACTCGGTCAGGGGGCGAGTCGGGGAGCTGTTTTTT. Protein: CASSYSVRGRVGELFF.

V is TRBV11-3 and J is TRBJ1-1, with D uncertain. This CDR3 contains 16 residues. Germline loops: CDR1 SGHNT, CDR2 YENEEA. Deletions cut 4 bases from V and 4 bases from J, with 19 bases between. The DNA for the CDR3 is TGTGCCAGCAGCTCCCGAGCCAGAGGGTTAGGCACTGAAGCTTTCTTT. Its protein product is CASSSRARGLGTEAFF.

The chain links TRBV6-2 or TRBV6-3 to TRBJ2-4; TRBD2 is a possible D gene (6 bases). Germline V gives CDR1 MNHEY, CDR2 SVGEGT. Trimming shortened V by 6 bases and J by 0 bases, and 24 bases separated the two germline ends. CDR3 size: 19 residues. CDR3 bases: TGTGCCAGCAGCTTTGAGGCGGGACTCTCAATGGGAGCCAAAAACATTCAGTACTTC. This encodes CASSFEAGLSMGAKNIQYF.

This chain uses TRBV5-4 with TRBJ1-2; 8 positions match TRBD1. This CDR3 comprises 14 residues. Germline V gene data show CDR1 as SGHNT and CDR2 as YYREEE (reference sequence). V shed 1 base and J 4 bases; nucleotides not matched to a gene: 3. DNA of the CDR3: TGTGCCAGCAGCTTGCAGGGGGCCGGCTATGGCTACACCTTC. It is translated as CASSLQGAGYGYTF.

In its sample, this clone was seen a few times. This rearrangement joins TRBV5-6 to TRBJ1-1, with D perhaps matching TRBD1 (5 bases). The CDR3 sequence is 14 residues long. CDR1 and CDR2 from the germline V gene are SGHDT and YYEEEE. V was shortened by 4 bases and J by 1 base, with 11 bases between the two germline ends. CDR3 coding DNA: TGTGCCAGCAGCGTTTTCGACAGGAACACTGAAGCTTTCTTT. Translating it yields CASSVFDRNTEAFF. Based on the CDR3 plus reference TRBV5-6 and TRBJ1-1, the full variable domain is DAGVTQSPTHLIKTRGQQVTLRCSPKSGHDTVSWYQQALGQGPQFIFQYYEEEERQRGNFPDRFSGHQFPNYSSELNVNALLLGDSALYLCASSVFDRNTEAFFGQGTRLTVV.

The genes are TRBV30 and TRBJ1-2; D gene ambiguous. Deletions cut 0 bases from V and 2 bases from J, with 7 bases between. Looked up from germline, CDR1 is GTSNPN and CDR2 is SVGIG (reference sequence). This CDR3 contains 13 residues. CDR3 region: CAWSVLGNYGYTF. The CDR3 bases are TGTGCCTGGAGTGTTCTGGGGAACTATGGCTACACCTTC.